These 22 T cell receptor beta chains were all obtained from the same sample, sequenced in a study of chemoradiotherapy in HPV16-positive cancers. Libraries were prepared by immunoSEQ multiplex PCR; TCRdb keeps only in-frame clonotypes and omits some of them. There are approximately 1,300 clones in the sample; 88% occur only once, and about 6.1% lies in the top ten. Sequenced here: tumor tissue, sampled from a patient who underwent chemoradiotherapy. The source of these receptors is a human donor with HPV-associated anogenital cancer.

The chain employs TRBV4-3 and TRBJ1-1, with D unresolved. V shed 0 bases and J shed 6 bases, with 8 bases lying between them. Germline CDR1 reads LGHNA; CDR2 reads YSLEER. This CDR3 is 13 amino acids long. The CDR3 here is CASSQEGGSEAFF. The CDR3 coding sequence is TGCGCCAGCAGCCAAGAGGGCGGGTCTGAAGCTTTCTTT.

This clone was detected once. The chain recombines TRBV4-3 with TRBJ2-6; D possibly corresponds to TRBD1 (5 bases). V was clipped by 3 bases and J by 2 bases, with 14 bases between them. In germline, CDR1 is LGHNA, CDR2 YSLEER. The CDR3 extends over 17 amino acids. The CDR3 here is CASSQNFRATGANVLTF. CDR3 nucleotide sequence: TGCGCCAGCAGCCAGAACTTCAGGGCCACTGGGGCCAACGTCCTGACTTTC.

The chain recombines TRBV5-1 with TRBJ1-2; 7 bases align to TRBD1. Germline V gene data show CDR1 as SGHRS and CDR2 as YFSETQ. The CDR3 length is 14 residues. The ends lost 4 bases at V and 2 bases at J; junction bases unmatched: 5. The CDR3 sequence: CASSDRQGNYGYTF. The CDR3 coding sequence is TGCGCCAGCAGCGATAGACAGGGAAACTATGGCTACACCTTC. Based on the CDR3 plus reference TRBV5-1 and TRBJ1-2, the full variable domain is KAGVTQTPRYLIKTRGQQVTLSCSPISGHRSVSWYQQTPGQGLQFLFEYFSETQRNKGNFPGRFSGRQFSNSRSEMNVSTLELGDSALYLCASSDRQGNYGYTFGSGTRLTVV.

The chain is built from TRBV7-6 and TRBJ1-5, with 7 bases matching TRBD1. The trim removed 0 bases at V and 7 bases at J, leaving 3 bases unmatched. The germline V gene has CDR1 SGHVS and CDR2 FNYEAQ. This CDR3 has 14 residues. The chain's CDR3 is CASSLATGQQPQHF. In DNA form, the CDR3 reads TGTGCCAGCAGCTTAGCGACAGGGCAACAGCCCCAGCATTTT.

The rearrangement uses TRBV30 and TRBJ1-1, with D perhaps matching TRBD1 (5 bases). The CDR3 totals 16 residues. V was shortened by 0 bases and J by 1 base, with 15 bases between the two germline ends. The V gene's germline CDR1 is GTSNPN and CDR2 SVGIG (reference sequence). CDR3 sequence: CAWSVWGTPGNTEAFF. Written as DNA, the CDR3 is TGTGCCTGGAGTGTATGGGGGACCCCTGGGAACACTGAAGCTTTCTTT.

V usage is TRBV27 and J usage is TRBJ1-1, with unresolved D. CDR1 and CDR2 (germline): MNHEY, SMNVEV (reference sequence). The CDR3 spans 15 residues. With 5 bases removed from V and 6 bases from J, the gap between germline ends came to 19 bases. Here the CDR3 reads CASSPHTGNSAEAFF. CDR3 coding DNA: TGTGCCAGCAGTCCGCACACGGGAAATAGCGCTGAAGCTTTCTTT.

The CDR3 spells CAITSGGQRYEQYF. The CDR3 DNA is TGTGCCATCACATCGGGAGGGCAGCGCTACGAGCAGTACTTC. This chain connects TRBV10-3 to TRBJ2-7; 8 bases line up with TRBD2. The CDR3 runs to 14 residues. V lost 7 bases and J lost 3; bases outside the gene matches: 8. The germline CDR1 and CDR2 sequences are ENHRY and SYGVKD.

This clone has more than one count but fewer than ten. This chain connects TRBV11-1 to TRBJ2-5; no firm D call. This CDR3 spans 14 amino acids. Germline loops: CDR1 SGHAT, CDR2 FQDESV (reference sequence). Trimming removed 5 bases at V and 0 bases at J, with 10 bases between. CDR3 loop: CASSTDTYQETQYF. The CDR3 bases are TGTGCCAGCAGCACCGACACGTACCAAGAGACCCAGTACTTC.

The chain uses TRBV19 and TRBJ2-1; D remains ambiguous. V was cut by 1 base and J by 4 bases, with 5 bases left in between. CDR3 length: 13 amino acids. Germline V gene data show CDR1 as LNHDA and CDR2 as SQIVND (reference sequence). CDR3 sequence reads: CASSIAGYNEQFF. CDR3 DNA sequence: TGTGCCAGTAGTATAGCAGGTTACAATGAGCAGTTCTTC.

V usage is TRBV18 and J usage is TRBJ1-1; 8 positions agree with TRBD1. With V trimmed by 4 bases and J by 10 bases, 20 bases remained unmatched. The CDR3 is 17 residues long. In germline, CDR1 is KGHSH, CDR2 LQKENI. The CDR3 spells CASSHYDRGHPFFGAFF. For the CDR3, the DNA is TGTGCCAGCTCACACTATGACAGGGGACACCCGTTTTTCGGAGCTTTCTTT.

The gene calls are TRBV19 and TRBJ2-1; TRBD2 might be the D (6 bases). Germline V CDR1 and CDR2: LNHDA, SQIVND (reference sequence). The CDR3 sequence is 16 residues long. The ends were cut back, 5 bases at V and 2 bases at J, with 16 bases in the middle. As DNA, the CDR3 is TGTGCCAGTAGTTTCGTGGGAGGAATCCCCTACAATGAGCAGTTCTTC. This gives the protein CASSFVGGIPYNEQFF.

V usage is TRBV28 and J usage is TRBJ1-4, with no clear D. This CDR3 contains 15 residues. V was pared by 2 bases and J by 4 bases, with 11 bases between. Looked up from germline, CDR1 is MDHEN and CDR2 is SYDVKM. The CDR3 DNA is TGTGCCAGCAGTTTAACGGACCTACTTAATGAAAAACTGTTTTTT. It translates to CASSLTDLLNEKLFF.

The genes are TRBV28 and TRBJ2-7; 10 bases map to TRBD2. Trimming removed 4 bases from V and 5 bases from J; junction bases left unmatched: 11. Germline CDR1 and CDR2: MDHEN and SYDVKM. The CDR3 totals 16 residues. CDR3 in amino acids: CASSSTASGSVHEQYF. DNA for the CDR3: TGTGCCAGCAGTTCCACGGCTAGCGGGAGTGTTCACGAGCAGTACTTC.

V usage is TRBV9 and J usage is TRBJ1-2; a weak D match, TRBD1 (6 bases). Trimming shortened V by 0 bases and J by 8 bases, and 14 bases separated the two germline ends. CDR1 and CDR2 (germline): SGDLS, YYNGEE. This CDR3 region has 14 residues. CDR3 nucleotides: TGTGCCAGCAGCGTAGCTTCCGGGGGCGACGGCTACACCTTC. It translates to CASSVASGGDGYTF.

The J gene is TRBJ1-1, the V gene TRBV7-2, with 9 bases fitting TRBD1. This CDR3 region has 15 residues. Per germline, CDR1 SGHTA and CDR2 FQGNSA. V lost 3 bases, J lost 9 bases, and 11 bases stayed unmatched. The CDR3 protein is CASSFSRGQGGQAFF. The CDR3 region has the DNA TGTGCCAGCAGCTTCAGTAGGGGACAGGGTGGTCAAGCTTTCTTT.

The chain recombines TRBV7-3 with TRBJ2-1; D unresolved. The germline V gene has CDR1 SGHTA and CDR2 FQGTGA. Deletions cut 6 bases from V and 5 bases from J, with 11 bases between. The CDR3 is 13 residues long. The CDR3 DNA reads TGTGCCAGCAGATTGGGCCCTAACAATGAGCAGTTCTTC. This codes for CASRLGPNNEQFF.

This clone was found once. The V call is TRBV6-5, the J call TRBJ2-1, with a weak D call TRBD2 (5 bases). This CDR3 is 15 amino acids long. Germline-derived CDR1 and CDR2 are MNHEY and SVGAGI. V was shortened by 7 bases and J by 0 bases, with 13 bases between the two germline ends. CDR3 sequence reads: CASTRLGSSYNEQFF. The DNA for the CDR3 is TGTGCCAGCACCCGGTTAGGGAGCTCCTACAATGAGCAGTTCTTC.

J is TRBJ2-3 and V is TRBV21-1; the table's D call, TRBD1, has no DNA check behind it. TRBV21-1 is annotated as a pseudogene. The CDR3 is 16 amino acids. CDR3 sequence: CASSKDEGQNTDTQYF. The DNA for the CDR3 is TGTGCCAGCAGCAAAGATGAAGGACAGAACACAGATACGCAGTATTTT.

This chain links TRBV5-1 with TRBJ2-7; 9 bases agree with TRBD1. The CDR3 sequence is 14 residues long. After removal of 4 bases from V and 2 bases from J, the junction contained 4 bases not matched to a gene. The germline V gene encodes CDR1 SGHRS and CDR2 YFSETQ. The CDR3, as DNA: TGCGCCAGCAGCGGGGACAGGGTGACCTACGAGCAGTACTTC. This gives the protein CASSGDRVTYEQYF.

The rearrangement links TRBV5-1 to TRBJ2-3; D not certain. The CDR3 is 15 amino acids. V was pared by 0 bases and J by 1 base, with 9 bases between. Germline CDR1 SGHRS, CDR2 YFSETQ. CDR3 amino acids: CASSLGLYGTDTQYF. In DNA, the CDR3 is TGCGCCAGCAGCTTGGGGCTTTACGGCACAGATACGCAGTATTTT.

The chain uses TRBV5-1 and TRBJ1-1, with 8 bases that match TRBD1. Germline V gene lookup returns CDR1 SGHRS and CDR2 YFSETQ. The CDR3 is 15 amino acids. The V gene end was trimmed by 4 bases and the J gene end by 0 bases; junction bases not matched to a gene: 5. The CDR3 DNA follows: TGCGCCAGCAGCCAGAGGACAGGGTTGAACACTGAAGCTTTCTTT. This sequence encodes CASSQRTGLNTEAFF.

The gene calls are TRBV5-1 and TRBJ2-7, with 11 bases matching TRBD2. This CDR3 region has 16 residues. Germline CDR1 is SGHRS and CDR2 is YFSETQ. The V segment lost 0 bases and the J segment 3 bases; nucleotides outside the gene matches: 5. This CDR3 reads CASSLDSGRARYEQYF. CDR3 sequence (DNA): TGCGCCAGCAGCTTGGATAGCGGGAGGGCCCGCTACGAGCAGTACTTC.